The rows below give T cell receptor beta chains drawn from one sample of a study of blood T cell repertoires in COVID-19. The table came from immunoSEQ multiplex PCR; TCRdb's copy has only in-frame clones and leaves some out. The sample lists almost 500,000 clones; 70% to 90% were seen once. Specimen: PBMCs or T cells enriched from blood (not recorded which). The receptors originated from a woman aged 55-69 years who had recovered from COVID-19. CDR3s include the opening cysteine and the closing phenylalanine or tryptophan. The D gene is left open where the match is weak. Clone size is not always given. Where it is, it says once, few, many or a class for expanded clones.

d_gene	v_gene	j_gene	abundance	CDR3aa	CDR3nt
TRBD2	TRBV9	TRBJ2-5	NA	CASSVAGGPQETQYF	TGTGCCAGCAGCGTAGCGGGGGGACCCCAAGAGACCCAGTACTTC
TRBD1	TRBV11-3	TRBJ1-1	NA	CASSLGQGRSTEAFF	TGTGCCAGCAGCTTAGGACAGGGCAGGAGCACTGAAGCTTTCTTT
NA	TRBV19	TRBJ2-7	NA	CASSIAVAYEQYF	TGTGCCAGTAGTATAGCGGTGGCCTACGAGCAGTACTTC
TRBD2	TRBV10-2	TRBJ2-3	NA	CASRRGGGAHTDTQYF	TGCGCCAGCAGACGTGGCGGGGGGGCGCACACAGATACGCAGTATTTT
NA	TRBV7-2	TRBJ1-5	NA	CASSLVAGEGQPQHF	TGTGCCAGCAGCTTAGTGGCAGGGGAAGGTCAGCCCCAGCATTTT
TRBD2	TRBV6-5	TRBJ2-1	once	CASSYGLAVHNEQFF	TGTGCCAGCAGTTACGGACTAGCGGTCCACAATGAGCAGTTCTTC
NA	TRBV30	TRBJ1-1	NA	CAWSRRLRAEAFF	TGTGCCTGGAGCCGGAGGTTACGAGCCGAAGCTTTCTTT
NA	TRBV3-1/TRBV3-2	TRBJ1-2	NA	CASSQDGQGKYGYTF	TGTGCCAGCAGCCAAGATGGGCAGGGAAAATATGGCTACACCTTC
NA	TRBV12-3/TRBV12-4	TRBJ1-5	NA	CASSFSGVQPQHF	TGTGCCAGCAGTTTTTCGGGGGTTCAGCCCCAGCATTTT
NA	TRBV6-5	TRBJ1-2	NA	CASSYSRGYGYTF	TGTGCCAGCAGTTACTCTAGGGGGTATGGCTACACCTTC
NA	TRBV7-9	TRBJ2-2	NA	CASSLEAVAGELFF	TGTGCCAGCAGCTTAGAGGCGGTCGCCGGGGAGCTGTTTTTT
TRBD1	TRBV5-1	TRBJ2-2	NA	CASRFGTGGMGELFF	TGCGCCAGCAGATTCGGGACAGGGGGCATGGGGGAGCTGTTTTTT
NA	TRBV21-1	TRBJ1-5	NA	CASSKMPPRGGTHQPQHF	TGTGCCAGCAGCAAAATGCCCCCGAGGGGGGGTACCCACCAGCCCCAGCATTTT
TRBD1	TRBV6-6	TRBJ1-6	NA	CASSYSSQGAGSPLHF	TGTGCCAGCAGTTACTCGTCCCAGGGGGCAGGGTCACCCCTCCACTTT
NA	TRBV10-3	TRBJ1-2	NA	CAISAQENYGYTF	TGTGCCATCAGTGCACAGGAAAACTATGGCTACACCTTC
NA	TRBV7-2	TRBJ1-4	NA	CASSGGGNEKLFF	TGTGCCAGCAGCGGGGGGGGTAATGAAAAACTGTTTTTT
NA	TRBV5-1	TRBJ2-5	NA	CASSLAGRGSEETQYF	TGCGCCAGCAGCTTGGCAGGGCGGGGAAGTGAAGAGACCCAGTACTTC
TRBD1	TRBV5-5	TRBJ1-2	NA	CASSLEGAPGYTF	TGTGCCAGCAGCTTGGAGGGGGCTCCTGGCTACACCTTC
NA	TRBV10-2	TRBJ2-1	NA	CASSEMTGRSYNEQFF	TGCGCCAGCAGTGAAATGACAGGTCGCTCCTACAATGAGCAGTTCTTC
TRBD1	TRBV3-1/TRBV3-2	TRBJ1-1	NA	CASSHPGQGAEAFF	TGTGCCAGCAGCCACCCGGGACAGGGGGCTGAAGCTTTCTTT
TRBD1	TRBV3-1/TRBV3-2	TRBJ1-3	NA	CASTPDRGDTIYF	TGTGCCAGCACCCCGGACAGGGGAGACACCATATATTTT
TRBD1	TRBV10-1	TRBJ2-7	NA	CASSRTGTEQYF	TGCGCCAGCAGTCGGACAGGGACCGAGCAGTACTTC
TRBD1	TRBV14	TRBJ2-1	NA	CASSQVGDRWVNEQFF	TGTGCCAGCAGCCAAGTCGGGGACAGGTGGGTCAATGAGCAGTTCTTC
NA	TRBV4-2	TRBJ1-2	NA	CASSQDRGDGYTF	TGTGCCAGCAGCCAAGATCGAGGTGATGGCTACACCTTC
NA	TRBV2	TRBJ2-1	NA	CASNQYGEQFF	TGTGCCAGCAATCAGTATGGTGAGCAGTTCTTC
TRBD1	TRBV24-1	TRBJ1-1	NA	CATLSDRVGTEAFF	TGTGCCACCTTATCCGACAGGGTGGGAACTGAAGCTTTCTTT
NA	TRBV5-1	TRBJ2-3	NA	CASSSSERGTDTQYF	TGCGCCAGCAGCTCGTCAGAGCGGGGCACAGATACGCAGTATTTT
NA	TRBV7-6	TRBJ1-1	NA	CASSLVQGSTEAFF	TGTGCCAGCAGCTTAGTGCAGGGGAGCACTGAAGCTTTCTTT
NA	TRBV21-1	TRBJ1-5	NA	CASSGRGQCNNQPQHF	TGTGCCAGCAGCGGCCGAGGACAGTGTAACAATCAGCCCCAGCATTTT
NA	TRBV2	TRBJ2-7	NA	CASNPQVNSYEQYF	TGTGCCAGCAACCCACAGGTTAACTCCTACGAGCAGTACTTC
NA	TRBV5-4	TRBJ1-1	NA	CASSLESASLYREAFF	TGTGCCAGCAGCTTGGAGTCGGCCTCCCTTTACAGGGAAGCTTTCTTT
NA	TRBV6-5	TRBJ2-1	NA	CASSTGYSSYNEQFF	TGTGCCAGCAGCACAGGTTATAGCTCCTACAATGAGCAGTTCTTC
TRBD1	TRBV9	TRBJ1-4	once	CASSVGDRGSTNEKLFF	TGTGCCAGCAGCGTAGGGGACAGGGGGTCAACTAATGAAAAACTGTTTTTT
NA	TRBV11-2	TRBJ2-4	NA	CASSLEWAPKNIQYF	TGTGCCAGCAGCTTAGAATGGGCGCCCAAAAACATTCAGTACTTC
NA	TRBV5-1	TRBJ1-2	few	CASSPTTNVGYTF	TGCGCCAGCAGCCCCACGACAAATGTGGGCTACACCTTC
NA	TRBV4-1	TRBJ1-3	NA	CASSPHPSLYRDSGNTIYF	TGCGCCAGCAGCCCCCACCCCTCCTTGTACCGCGACTCTGGAAACACCATATATTTT
NA	TRBV3-1/TRBV3-2	TRBJ1-2	NA	CASSQQGLNYGYTF	TGTGCCAGCAGCCAGCAGGGTTTAAACTATGGCTACACCTTC
NA	TRBV7-2	TRBJ2-1	many	CASSLAPVKSSYNEQFF	TGTGCCAGCAGCTTAGCGCCCGTAAAGAGCTCCTACAATGAGCAGTTCTTC
TRBD2	TRBV11-2	TRBJ2-1	NA	CASSPGLAGGNNEQFF	TGTGCCAGCAGCCCAGGACTAGCGGGGGGGAACAATGAGCAGTTCTTC
TRBD1	TRBV5-1	TRBJ2-1	NA	CASSLTGGNEQFF	TGCGCCAGCAGCCTGACAGGGGGCAATGAGCAGTTCTTC
TRBD1	TRBV7-7	TRBJ2-3	NA	CASSPLPGQGATGIFTDTQYF	TGTGCTAGCAGCCCCCTCCCGGGACAGGGGGCAACGGGGATTTTCACAGATACGCAGTATTTT
TRBD2	TRBV9	TRBJ2-7	NA	CASSESGGTYEQYF	TGTGCCAGCAGCGAAAGCGGGGGGACCTACGAGCAGTACTTC
NA	TRBV5-1	TRBJ1-4	NA	CASSLGLPGREKLFF	TGCGCCAGCAGCTTGGGTCTTCCAGGGAGGGAAAAACTGTTTTTT
NA	TRBV19	TRBJ2-2	NA	CASSTSGTWNTGELFF	TGTGCCAGTAGTACTTCCGGGACATGGAACACCGGGGAGCTGTTTTTT
NA	TRBV19	TRBJ1-1	NA	CASNEGGTEAFF	TGTGCCAGTAACGAGGGAGGCACTGAAGCTTTCTTT
TRBD2	TRBV7-8	TRBJ2-1	NA	CASRRGLAGEVNEQFF	TGTGCCAGCAGGCGAGGACTAGCGGGGGAGGTCAATGAGCAGTTCTTC